What follows are 23 T cell receptor beta chains derived from one specimen sequenced in a study of blood T cell repertoires in COVID-19. Assay used: immunoSEQ multiplex PCR; TCRdb lists only in-frame clones, some missing. In the table there are 250,000 to 350,000 clones, roughly nine tenths of which are singletons. The material sequenced was PBMCs or T cells enriched from blood (not recorded which). Source of these receptors: a woman in her late teens or twenties who had recovered from COVID-19.

The rearrangement uses TRBV7-9 and TRBJ2-7; TRBD1 matches at 7 bases. V shed 6 bases and J 4 bases; nucleotides not matched to a gene: 12. CDR1 and CDR2 from the germline V gene are SEHNR and FQNEAQ (reference sequence). The CDR3 length is 15 residues. The CDR3 spells CASSLSTGAGYEQYF. The CDR3 nucleotides are TGTGCCAGCAGTCTTAGTACAGGGGCCGGGTACGAGCAGTACTTC.

V usage is TRBV10-3 and J usage is TRBJ2-2; TRBD2 matches at 11 bases. The V gene end was trimmed by 4 bases and the J gene end by 1 base; junction bases not matched to a gene: 2. Germline V gene data show CDR1 as ENHRY and CDR2 as SYGVKD. This CDR3 spans 16 amino acids. The CDR3 here is CAISGTSGGNTGELFF. CDR3 bases: TGTGCCATCAGTGGAACTAGCGGGGGGAACACCGGGGAGCTGTTTTTT.

V and J are TRBV11-2 and TRBJ2-1; 10 bases are a match to TRBD2. J gave up 3 bases and V 1 base, and 12 bases lay outside the gene matches. Germline assignment: CDR1 SGHAT and CDR2 FQNNGV. This CDR3 contains 19 residues. The CDR3 spells CASSLAPAGSGGRYNEQFF. The CDR3 DNA follows: TGTGCCAGCAGCTTAGCCCCGGCGGGTAGCGGGGGGCGCTACAATGAGCAGTTCTTC.

CDR3 bases: TGTGCCACCAGTCGACAGGGTTCAGATACGCAGTATTTT. This encodes CATSRQGSDTQYF. The chain joins TRBV24-1 to TRBJ2-3; 7 bases line up with TRBD1. CDR3 length: 13 residues. CDR1 is KGHDR, CDR2 SFDVKD, per germline. Losses at the gene ends were 6 bases for V and 4 bases for J; bases not matched to a gene: 3.

This chain connects TRBV27 to TRBJ2-7; D gene ambiguous. Trimming removed 4 bases from V and 4 bases from J, with 14 bases in between. The germline V gene has CDR1 MNHEY and CDR2 SMNVEV (reference sequence). CDR3 length: 14 residues. DNA of the CDR3: TGTGCCAGCAGTTCTATGACTCAAACATACGAGCAGTACTTC. Protein product: CASSSMTQTYEQYF.

A remark on this clone: Other DNA sequences in this sample translate to the same CDR3. The V and J genes are TRBV28 and TRBJ1-1; D gene uncertain. Germline V CDR1 and CDR2: MDHEN, SYDVKM. The V end was cut by 2 bases, the J end by 1 base, with 5 bases between. The CDR3 extends over 13 amino acids. CDR3 residues: CASSLPGNTEAFF. The DNA for the CDR3 is TGTGCCAGCAGTTTACCCGGGAACACTGAAGCTTTCTTT. Filled out from reference TRBV28 and TRBJ1-1, the complete variable domain reads DVKVTQSSRYLVKRTGEKVFLECVQDMDHENMFWYRQDPGLGLRLIYFSYDVKMKEKGDIPEGYSVSREKKERFSLILESASTNQTSMYLCASSLPGNTEAFFGQGTRLTVV.

The J gene is TRBJ1-5, the V gene TRBV5-8; 9 nucleotides agree with TRBD1. The ends lost 4 bases at V and 2 bases at J; junction bases unmatched: 7. Germline assignment: CDR1 SGHTS and CDR2 YDEGEE. This CDR3 has 16 residues. CDR3 loop: CASSHRGDRGNQPQHF. DNA of the CDR3: TGTGCCAGCAGCCACCGCGGGGACAGGGGCAATCAGCCCCAGCATTTT.

The V and J genes are TRBV6-2 or TRBV6-3 and TRBJ1-2, with TRBD1 matching 7 bases. With 5 bases clipped from V and 4 bases from J, the junction kept 7 bases outside the gene matches. Germline CDR1 MNHEY, CDR2 SVGEGT. CDR3 size: 14 residues. The CDR3 sequence is CASSTRTGFYGYTF. In DNA, the CDR3 is TGTGCCAGCAGTACAAGGACAGGCTTCTATGGCTACACCTTC.

The chain is built from TRBV7-9 and TRBJ1-1, with D tentatively TRBD1 (5 bases). The V gene lost 4 bases and the J gene lost 3 bases, with 24 bases spanning the gap. The CDR3 loop spans 18 amino acids. CDR1 and CDR2 (germline): SEHNR, FQNEAQ (reference sequence). The CDR3 spells CASSSIRDLVNRDTEAFF. The CDR3 coding sequence is TGTGCCAGCAGCTCAATCCGGGACTTGGTAAATAGGGACACTGAAGCTTTCTTT. The entire variable domain, with the rest obtained from reference TRBV7-9 and TRBJ1-1, is as follows: DTGVSQNPRHKITKRGQNVTFRCDPISEHNRLYWYRQTLGQGPEFLTYFQNEAQLEKSRLLSDRFSAERPKGSFSTLEIQRTEQGDSAMYLCASSSIRDLVNRDTEAFFGQGTRLTVV.

CDR3 sequence reads: CASSPRSRGITDTQYF. For the CDR3, the DNA is TGTGCCAGCAGCCCGAGGTCGCGGGGGATCACAGATACGCAGTATTTT. V gene TRBV9 combines with J gene TRBJ2-3; 7 bases fit TRBD2. Germline V gives CDR1 SGDLS, CDR2 YYNGEE. Unmatched junction bases numbered 10, after V lost 4 bases and J lost 2 bases. The CDR3 runs 16 residues.

The chain employs TRBV3-1 (or the pseudogene TRBV3-2) and TRBJ1-1, with a tentative D call TRBD1 (6 bases). V lost 1 base and J lost 5, with 11 bases in between. Germline V gives CDR1 LGHDT, CDR2 YNNKEL (reference sequence). This CDR3 spans 14 amino acids. CDR3 DNA: TGTGCCAGCAGCCAAGGCGGGGGGCGAACTGAAGCTTTCTTT. Its translation: CASSQGGGRTEAFF.

J is TRBJ1-2 and V is TRBV6-5; 9 bases are a match to TRBD1. Losses at the gene ends were 10 bases for V and 2 bases for J; bases not matched to a gene: 8. The CDR3 consists of 14 residues. Germline-derived CDR1 and CDR2 are MNHEY and SVGAGI. For the CDR3, the DNA is TGTGCCACCACGAGGGACAGGGTCAACTATGGCTACACCTTC. Residues: CATTRDRVNYGYTF.

The rearrangement uses TRBV27 and TRBJ2-7; D gene uncertain. CDR1 and CDR2 (germline): MNHEY, SMNVEV (reference sequence). CDR3 length: 12 residues. The V gene lost 7 bases and the J gene lost 4 bases, with 11 bases spanning the gap. As DNA, the CDR3 is TGTGCCAGCACGCGGAACGGTTACGAGCAGTACTTC. Translating it yields CASTRNGYEQYF.

The gene calls are TRBV11-2 and TRBJ1-1; D is perhaps TRBD1 (6 bases). Germline CDR1 reads SGHAT; CDR2 reads FQNNGV. The V end was cut by 5 bases, the J end by 5 bases, with 24 bases between. This CDR3 region has 17 residues. The CDR3 loop is CASSRSWTADIYTEAFF. The CDR3 DNA sequence: TGTGCCAGCAGCCGAAGCTGGACAGCCGATATATATACTGAAGCTTTCTTT.

The rearrangement uses TRBV12-5 and TRBJ2-2, with D uncertain. The CDR3 has 16 residues. CDR1 LGHNT and CDR2 FRNRAP come from the germline V gene. V was cut by 0 bases and J by 2 bases, with 10 bases left in between. Here the CDR3 DNA reads TGTGCTAGTGGTTTGGTACTTGCATCCAACACCGGGGAGCTGTTTTTT. Translating it yields CASGLVLASNTGELFF.

The chain has TRBV28 and TRBJ1-4; D gene uncertain. Germline V CDR1 and CDR2: MDHEN, SYDVKM. V shed 7 bases and J shed 8 bases, with 11 bases lying between them. CDR3 length equals 12 residues. The CDR3 loop is CASNGIGEKLFF. DNA for the CDR3: TGTGCCAGCAACGGGATCGGGGAAAAACTGTTTTTT.

The genes are TRBV12-3 or TRBV12-4 and TRBJ1-1; D remains ambiguous. Trimming took 5 bases from V and 0 from J, leaving 4 bases between them. The CDR3 consists of 12 residues. For the CDR3, the DNA is TGTGCCAGCAGTGACTTGAACACTGAAGCTTTCTTT. It encodes CASSDLNTEAFF.

The chain has TRBV6-6 and TRBJ2-4, with 7 nucleotides matching TRBD1. The germline V gene encodes CDR1 MNHNY and CDR2 SVGAGI (reference sequence). The CDR3 is 15 residues long. V trimming: 3 bases; J trimming: 3 bases; junction bases outside the gene matches: 5. The CDR3 here is CASSYPDRDKNIQYF. In DNA form, the CDR3 reads TGTGCCAGCAGTTATCCTGACAGGGACAAAAACATTCAGTACTTC.

V and J are TRBV2 and TRBJ2-2, with a weak D call TRBD2 (5 bases). Germline V lookup: CDR1 SNHLY, CDR2 FYNNEI. The V end was cut by 7 bases, the J end by 5 bases, with 14 bases between. CDR3 length: 14 amino acids. CDR3 residues: CASIARAGTGELFF. The CDR3 nucleotides are TGTGCCAGCATAGCGAGGGCTGGAACCGGGGAGCTGTTTTTT.

The count of this clone is one. The V gene is TRBV3-1 (or the pseudogene TRBV3-2), the J gene TRBJ2-5, with D possibly matching TRBD1 (5 bases). There are 15 residues in the CDR3. CDR1 and CDR2 from the germline V gene are LGHDT and YNNKEL (reference sequence). Trimming shortened V by 1 base and J by 4 bases, and 13 bases separated the two germline ends. This CDR3 is CASSQVVRVGETQYF. The DNA for the CDR3 is TGTGCCAGCAGCCAAGTTGTCAGGGTCGGAGAGACCCAGTACTTC.

This clone was seen a few times. The chain links TRBV5-4 to TRBJ2-3; 8 bases are a match to TRBD1. This CDR3 is 16 amino acids long. The V segment lost 2 bases and the J segment 0 bases; nucleotides outside the gene matches: 5. CDR1 is SGHNT and CDR2 is YYREEE in the germline V gene (reference sequence). The CDR3 sequence: CASSLAGGYSTDTQYF. The CDR3 DNA is TGTGCCAGCAGCTTAGCAGGGGGCTATAGCACAGATACGCAGTATTTT.

V and J are TRBV5-1 and TRBJ2-1, with D unclear. V gave up 0 bases and J gave up 6 bases, with 4 bases separating them. The CDR3 loop spans 12 amino acids. The germline V gene has CDR1 SGHRS and CDR2 YFSETQ. DNA for the CDR3: TGCGCCAGCAGCTTGGCACTCAATGAGCAGTTCTTC. It encodes CASSLALNEQFF.

V gene TRBV11-2 combines with J gene TRBJ2-5; TRBD1 might be the D (6 bases). The germline gives CDR1 SGHAT, CDR2 FQNNGV. V lost 5 bases and J lost 5, with 15 bases in between. The CDR3 is 14 residues long. CDR3 nucleotide sequence: TGTGCCAGCAGCCAGGGGTCCTATCGGGAGACCCAGTACTTC. Residues: CASSQGSYRETQYF.